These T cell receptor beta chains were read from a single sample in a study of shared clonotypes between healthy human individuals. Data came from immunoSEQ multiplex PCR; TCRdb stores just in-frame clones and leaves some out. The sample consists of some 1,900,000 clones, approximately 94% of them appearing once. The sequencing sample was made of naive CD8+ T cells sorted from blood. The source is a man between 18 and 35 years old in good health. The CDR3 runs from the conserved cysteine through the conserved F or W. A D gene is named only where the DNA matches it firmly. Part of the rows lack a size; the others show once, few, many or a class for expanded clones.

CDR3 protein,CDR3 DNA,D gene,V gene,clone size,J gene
CASSPSAGELFF,TGTGCCAGCAGTCCCTCCGCCGGGGAGCTGTTTTTT,.,TRBV6-5,.,TRBJ2-2
CASSDFQNTEAFF,TGTGCCAGCAGTGACTTTCAGAACACTGAAGCTTTCTTT,.,TRBV6-1,.,TRBJ1-1
CASLHSEDYRYTF,TGTGCCAGCCTTCACAGTGAGGACTATCGCTACACCTTC,.,TRBV19,few,TRBJ1-2
CASSLISGWGETQYF,TGTGCCAGCAGTCTGATCAGCGGGTGGGGAGAGACCCAGTACTTC,.,TRBV27,.,TRBJ2-5
CASSMGRIPYEKLFF,TGTGCCAGCAGCATGGGTCGGATCCCCTATGAAAAACTGTTTTTT,.,TRBV7-8,.,TRBJ1-4
CASKSQGGIRATEAFF,TGCGCCAGCAAGTCACAGGGGGGGATAAGGGCCACTGAAGCTTTCTTT,TRBD1,TRBV10-1,.,TRBJ1-1
CASSPKGQPVYNEQFF,TGTGCCAGCAGTCCAAAGGGACAGCCTGTCTACAATGAGCAGTTCTTC,TRBD1,TRBV28,.,TRBJ2-1
CASSLSGRDRGTEAFF,TGTGCCAGCAGTTTATCAGGAAGGGACCGCGGCACTGAAGCTTTCTTT,.,TRBV27,.,TRBJ1-1
CASSAEDWGGDTQYF,TGTGCCAGCAGCGCCGAGGACTGGGGAGGGGATACGCAGTATTTT,TRBD2,TRBV9,.,TRBJ2-3
CASSPKDRVDEQYF,TGTGCCAGCTCACCCAAGGACAGGGTGGACGAGCAGTACTTC,TRBD1,TRBV18,.,TRBJ2-7
CASIAGWRSEAFF,TGTGCCAGTATTGCAGGGTGGCGTTCTGAAGCTTTCTTT,.,TRBV19,.,TRBJ1-1
CSVEALEGHLEQFF,TGCAGCGTTGAAGCCCTAGAGGGTCACTTAGAGCAGTTCTTC,.,TRBV29-1,once,TRBJ2-1
CASSPIVASGPPWETQYF,TGTGCCAGCAGCCCAATCGTGGCTAGCGGACCCCCTTGGGAGACCCAGTACTTC,TRBD2,TRBV7-9,.,TRBJ2-5
CALPVSRDPHSPLHF,TGCGCCCTCCCGGTGAGTAGGGATCCTCATTCACCCCTCCACTTT,.,TRBV5-1,.,TRBJ1-6
CASSARLPPDYGYTF,TGCGCCAGCAGCGCCCGACTTCCCCCGGACTATGGCTACACCTTC,.,TRBV4-1,.,TRBJ1-2
CAISFGMNTEAFF,TGTGCCATCAGTTTTGGGATGAACACTGAAGCTTTCTTT,.,TRBV10-3,.,TRBJ1-1
CASRDRTDSNQPQHF,TGTGCCAGCAGAGATAGGACAGACAGCAATCAGCCCCAGCATTTT,.,TRBV6-5,once,TRBJ1-5
CASSTPAGTRVVFSYNEQFF,TGTGCCAGCAGCACCCCGGCCGGGACTAGGGTGGTCTTTTCCTACAATGAGCAGTTCTTC,.,TRBV21-1,.,TRBJ2-1
CARTGTSVYNEQFF,TGTGCCAGGACCGGGACTAGCGTATACAATGAGCAGTTCTTC,TRBD2,TRBV2,.,TRBJ2-1
CASSLGLAGAYEQYF,TGTGCCAGCAGTTTAGGCCTAGCGGGCGCCTACGAGCAGTACTTC,TRBD2,TRBV28,.,TRBJ2-7
CASSRQGIGTEAFF,TGTGCCAGCAGTCGACAGGGGATTGGCACTGAAGCTTTCTTT,TRBD1,TRBV27,.,TRBJ1-1
CASSWSGAASSYEQYF,TGCGCCAGCAGCTGGAGCGGGGCCGCGAGCTCCTACGAGCAGTACTTC,TRBD2,TRBV5-1,.,TRBJ2-7
CASSYGGGDYGYTF,TGTGCCAGCAGTTACGGCGGTGGGGACTATGGCTACACCTTC,.,TRBV6-5,once,TRBJ1-2
CASSLAWFNEQFF,TGCGCCAGCAGCTTGGCATGGTTTAATGAGCAGTTCTTC,.,TRBV5-1,.,TRBJ2-1
CASSSSGVYEQYF,TGTGCCAGCAGCTCTAGCGGGGTCTACGAGCAGTACTTC,TRBD2,TRBV9,.,TRBJ2-7
CASSLLSGGLSGELFF,TGTGCCAGCAGCTTATTGTCGGGGGGCCTGTCCGGGGAGCTGTTTTTT,.,TRBV7-9,.,TRBJ2-2
CASSLEGTLNTEAFF,TGCGCCAGCAGCTTGGAAGGGACACTGAACACTGAAGCTTTCTTT,.,TRBV5-1,.,TRBJ1-1
CASSFTGTEEAFF,TGTGCCAGCAGCTTTACCGGGACCGAAGAAGCTTTCTTT,.,TRBV5-6,.,TRBJ1-1
CASSVASATTYEQYF,TGTGCCAGCAGCGTAGCTAGCGCGACAACCTACGAGCAGTACTTC,.,TRBV9,.,TRBJ2-7
CASSLGWGGEYF,TGTGCCAGCAGCTTGGGTTGGGGAGGGGAGTACTTC,TRBD2,TRBV6-6,.,TRBJ2-7
CASSLEGKGFHEKLFF,TGTGCCAGCAGCTTAGAGGGCAAGGGATTTCATGAAAAACTGTTTTTT,.,TRBV7-9,.,TRBJ1-4
CASSPRGPNYGYTF,TGTGCCAGCAGTCCCAGGGGGCCTAACTATGGCTACACCTTC,TRBD1,TRBV6-1,.,TRBJ1-2